Sequencing of this T cell receptor beta chain was carried out in a study of T cells expressing NK-cell markers. The CDR3 length is 14 residues. TCRdb reprocessed the 5' RACE reads, with one entry per CDR3 protein and no DNA. Recorded here are roughly 420,000 distinct CDR3 sequences; the top ten clones represent 6% to 9.5%. The chain joins TRBV12-3 or TRBV12-4 to TRBJ2-1; TCRdb designates TRBD2, a call that cannot be tested without DNA. The source of this sequence is a woman aged 18 to 75 in good health. Sequenced: blood T cells: a sorted CD56 or NKG2C T cell subset, CD4+ or CD8+ T cells, or bulk PBMC T cells (not recorded which). CDR3 loop: CASRKGLADNEQFF.